Sequencing of this T cell receptor (beta chain) was carried out in a study of CD8 T cell repertoires and HIV-1 epitope variants. Study-wide context: Enriched T cells were co-cultured with equal numbers of autologous T cell-negative antigen-presenting cells.

The CDR3 sequence is 15 residues long. Between the trimmed V and J ends, which lost 3 bases and 5 bases, there was a span of 13 bases. CDR1 is SNHLY and CDR2 is FYNNEI in the germline V gene. Concerning this clone: Its specificity is unknown.

Method: immunoSEQ multiplex PCR; TCRdb's copy keeps in-frame clones and lacks some. The sample comprises over 5,000 clones, roughly 71% of which are singletons, and roughly two fifths rests with the top ten. The TCR originated in a male donor with HIV. Sequenced material: cultured CD8+ T cells derived from PBMCs. The rearrangement uses TRBV2 and TRBJ2-2; possibly TRBD2 for D (6 bases). The CDR3 DNA follows: TGTGCCAGCAGTGAGTTGCCGGGGAGGACCGGGGAGCTGTTTTTT. Protein: CASSELPGRTGELFF.